The 22 T cell receptor beta chains listed next were all sequenced from one sample in a study of prognosis after radiotherapy for stage I lung cancer. Two-round multiplex PCR, the amplification method, yielded TCR beta CDR3 from genomic DNA. The first PCR round targeted every TRBV and TRBJ gene with specific primers. TCRdb reanalysed the multiplex PCR reads using MiXCR and keeps one entry per CDR3 protein. The table includes about 31,000 distinct CDR3 sequences, over 40% detected once. This material consisted of PBMCs, taken before or after stereotactic body radiation therapy (not recorded which). The origin of the receptors is a donor aged 50 or older with non-small cell lung cancer.

Here the CDR3 reads CASSFFSDTKYF. The CDR3 DNA follows: TGTGCCAGCAGTTTTTTTTCGGACACAAAGTACTTC. The chain joins TRBV2 to TRBJ2-7, with D perhaps TRBD1 (5 bases). The V gene lost 5 bases and the J gene lost 11 bases, with 16 bases spanning the gap. Germline V gene lookup returns CDR1 SNHLY and CDR2 FYNNEI. The CDR3 totals 12 residues.

This clonotype was found many times. The V and J genes are TRBV6-1 and TRBJ2-1, with D perhaps being TRBD1 or TRBD2 (7 bases each). CDR1 MNHNS and CDR2 SASEGT come from the germline V gene. The CDR3 length is 15 residues. The ends were cut back, 5 bases at V and 0 bases at J, with 11 bases in the middle. The chain's CDR3 is CASSKRDSSYNEQFF. The CDR3 DNA reads as TGTGCCAGCAGTAAGCGGGACAGCTCCTACAATGAGCAGTTCTTC.

The chain couples TRBV27 to TRBJ2-2; D may be TRBD1 (5 bases). The CDR3 sequence is 15 residues long. V was pared by 6 bases and J by 3 bases, with 14 bases between. Germline V CDR1 and CDR2: MNHEY, SMNVEV (reference sequence). This chain's CDR3 is CASSLGRVYTGELFF. CDR3 DNA: TGTGCCAGCAGCTTAGGCAGGGTGTACACCGGGGAGCTGTTTTTT.

This clonotype was counted ten times or more. The rearrangement uses TRBV20-1 and TRBJ2-7; 7 bases line up with TRBD1. This CDR3 contains 13 residues. J was trimmed by 3 bases and V by 3 bases; bases with no gene match: 5. The V gene's germline CDR1 is DFQATT and CDR2 SNEGSKA (reference sequence). The chain's CDR3 is CSARSDRDYEQYF. DNA of the CDR3: TGCAGTGCTAGGTCTGACAGGGACTACGAGCAGTACTTC.

Many counts were recorded for this clonotype. The CDR3 sequence: CASSDRGKTQYF. In nucleotides, the CDR3 is TGTGCCAGCAGTGACAGGGGAAAGACCCAGTACTTC. The chain couples TRBV2 to TRBJ2-5, with D possibly being TRBD1 (6 bases). Per the germline V gene, CDR1 is SNHLY and CDR2 is FYNNEI. Trimming stripped 3 bases from V and 6 bases from J, with 8 bases between. The CDR3 spans 12 residues.

This sequence joins TRBV19 and TRBJ1-1; 7 bases fit TRBD1. There are 13 residues in the CDR3. Per the germline V gene, CDR1 is LNHDA and CDR2 is SQIVND (reference sequence). V lost 5 bases, J lost 4 bases, and 4 bases stayed unmatched. The CDR3 bases are TGTGCCAGTAGTCGACAGGGCGGCACTGAAGCTTTCTTT. This encodes CASSRQGGTEAFF.

At least ten counts were recorded for this clonotype. As DNA, the CDR3 is TGTGCCAGCAGTCAGACTGGGACCCAGTACTTC. Amino acids: CASSQTGTQYF. The chain is built from TRBV28 and TRBJ2-5; D gene ambiguous. V lost 5 bases and J 7 bases, leaving 8 bases between the germline ends. This CDR3 spans 11 amino acids. CDR1 and CDR2 (germline): MDHEN, SYDVKM.

This chain links TRBV12-3 or TRBV12-4 with TRBJ1-1, with D tentatively TRBD1 (6 bases). V was trimmed by 6 bases and J by 3 bases, leaving 11 bases between them. CDR3 length equals 13 residues. The CDR3 loop is CASSTQGYTEAFF. CDR3 in DNA: TGTGCCAGCAGCACCCAGGGGTACACTGAAGCTTTCTTT.

This clonotype was observed at least ten times. The genes are TRBV19 and TRBJ1-2; no reliable D call. CDR1 is LNHDA and CDR2 is SQIVND in the germline V gene (reference sequence). With 4 bases removed from V and 4 bases from J, the gap between germline ends came to 7 bases. This CDR3 spans 12 amino acids. CDR3 residues: CASSRVGYGYTF. CDR3 sequence (DNA): TGTGCCAGTAGTAGGGTAGGCTATGGCTACACCTTC.

This sequence joins TRBV3-1 and TRBJ2-2, with D unresolved. With 4 bases removed from V and 1 base from J, the gap between germline ends came to 7 bases. The CDR3 is 14 amino acids. Germline loops: CDR1 LGHDT, CDR2 YNNKEL (reference sequence). The CDR3 DNA is TGTGCCAGCAGCCCTGACTTGAACACCGGGGAGCTGTTTTTT. It codes for CASSPDLNTGELFF.

For this clonotype: Since a far larger clone is one base different, this is likely a read error. The genes are TRBV7-9 and TRBJ2-2, with 7 bases aligning to TRBD2. Germline V gives CDR1 SEHNR, CDR2 FQNEAQ (reference sequence). Trimming removed 5 bases from V and 7 bases from J; junction bases left unmatched: 13. CDR3 size: 16 residues. CDR3 DNA: TGTGCCAGCAGCAGGGGACTAACCTCTTGGAACGGGGAGCTGTTTTTT. Translation: CASSRGLTSWNGELFF.

This clonotype appeared once. The junction shows a germline mismatch at one end, possibly a read error. The chain combines TRBV6-2 or TRBV6-3 with TRBJ2-3; possibly TRBD1 for D (6 bases). The end of the DNA is better explained by TRBJ1-5, so the J call may be wrong. Germline V gives CDR1 MNHEY, CDR2 SVGEGT. The CDR3 has 15 amino acids. The CDR3 nucleotides are TGTGCCAGCAGTGACTCGCCTATCGGACAGACTACGCAGCATTTT. Protein product: CASSDSPIGQTTQHF.

This clonotype was seen at least ten times. The genes are TRBV5-1 and TRBJ2-3; D possibly uses TRBD1 or TRBD2 (6 bases each). The CDR3 contains 16 residues. Trimming pared 4 bases from V and 4 bases from J, leaving 19 bases between. From germline, CDR1 is SGHRS and CDR2 YFSETQ. The CDR3: CASSLRGGSRADTQYF. The CDR3 DNA is TGCGCCAGCAGCCTCCGAGGGGGGAGTAGGGCAGATACGCAGTATTTT. The full variable domain, with the rest looked up from reference TRBV5-1 and TRBJ2-3, is KAGVTQTPRYLIKTRGQQVTLSCSPISGHRSVSWYQQTPGQGLQFLFEYFSETQRNKGNFPGRFSGRQFSNSRSEMNVSTLELGDSALYLCASSLRGGSRADTQYFGPGTRLTVL.

This clonotype was observed at least ten times. The rearrangement joins TRBV5-1 to TRBJ1-1; no firm D call. Germline CDR1 and CDR2: SGHRS and YFSETQ. The CDR3 is 14 amino acids. V was pared by 0 bases and J by 3 bases, with 9 bases between. CDR3 region: CASSLGAGHTEAFF. The CDR3 DNA follows: TGCGCCAGCAGCTTGGGTGCAGGTCACACTGAAGCTTTCTTT.

This clonotype has a count of ten or more. The chain uses TRBV5-1 and TRBJ1-2, with a tentative D call TRBD1 (5 bases). The CDR3 spans 14 residues. CDR1 SGHRS and CDR2 YFSETQ come from the germline V gene. Trimming left V 0 bases short and J 6 bases short, with 12 bases between. The CDR3 loop is CASSLGQLSDGYTF. As DNA, the CDR3 is TGCGCCAGCAGCTTGGGACAGCTATCTGATGGCTACACCTTC.

This clonotype was found many times. The chain uses TRBV19 and TRBJ2-6; D is undetermined. Deletions cut 2 bases from V and 3 bases from J, with 2 bases between. The V gene's germline CDR1 is LNHDA and CDR2 SQIVND (reference sequence). This CDR3 is 13 amino acids long. The CDR3 DNA reads TGTGCCAGTAGTATACTTGGGGCCAACGTCCTGACTTTC. Protein: CASSILGANVLTF.

A word on this clonotype: The junction differs from germline at one of its ends, possibly a read error. This chain links TRBV28 with TRBJ1-2; possibly TRBD1 for D (6 bases). Germline V CDR1 and CDR2: MDHEN, SYDVKM. The CDR3 extends over 15 amino acids. CDR3 DNA: TGTGCCAGCAGTTCAGGGGCAGTTTCGGACTATTGCTACACCTTC. Amino acid sequence: CASSSGAVSDYCYTF.

This clonotype was seen a handful of times. This chain links TRBV12-3 or TRBV12-4 with TRBJ2-7, with D perhaps TRBD2 (6 bases). This CDR3 comprises 13 residues. Trimming stripped 5 bases from V and 5 bases from J, with 13 bases between. This CDR3 is CASSPSGVNEQYF. DNA of the CDR3: TGTGCCAGCAGTCCCTCGGGGGTGAACGAGCAGTACTTC.

This clonotype was seen only a few times. This may stem from a read error, because a much larger clone lies one nucleotide away. The CDR3, as DNA: TGCGCCAGCGGTGAGTCGGGACAGGGGGCTCGAGAGCAGTACTTC. It encodes CASGESGQGAREQYF. The chain has TRBV10-2 and TRBJ2-7; 12 bases fit TRBD1. CDR1 is WSHSY, CDR2 SAAADI, per germline. This CDR3 comprises 15 residues.

In its sample, this clonotype was seen many times. The genes are TRBV5-1 and TRBJ2-7; D not resolved. The length of the CDR3 is 13 residues. Deletions cut 0 bases from V and 5 bases from J, with 9 bases between. Germline values: CDR1 SGHRS, CDR2 YFSETQ. The DNA of the CDR3 is TGCGCCAGCAGCTTGGCCGACGGTAACGAGCAGTACTTC. Its protein is CASSLADGNEQYF.

This clonotype is medium-sized within its sample. V and J are TRBV6-2 or TRBV6-3 and TRBJ1-5; 8 bases fit TRBD1. This CDR3 comprises 14 residues. V was clipped by 5 bases and J by 1 base; unmatched bases: 1. The germline V gene encodes CDR1 MNHEY and CDR2 SVGEGT. As DNA, the CDR3 is TGTGCCAGCAGTGCAGGGGGCAGCAATCAGCCCCAGCATTTT. Amino acids: CASSAGGSNQPQHF.

This clonotype was seen repeatedly, ten times or more. The chain uses TRBV7-9 and TRBJ2-5; D tentatively fits TRBD1 or TRBD2 (5 bases each). Looked up from germline, CDR1 is SEHNR and CDR2 is FQNEAQ (reference sequence). CDR3 length equals 14 residues. The V end lost 5 bases, the J end lost 4 bases, and 14 bases lay between the germline ends. This chain's CDR3 is CASSPGTIGETQYF. CDR3 sequence (DNA): TGTGCCAGCAGCCCCGGGACGATTGGAGAGACCCAGTACTTC.